The entry below describes one T cell receptor beta chain. Its antigen is not identified. CDR3 length: 15 residues. Germline CDR1 reads MNHNY; CDR2 reads SVGAGI (reference sequence). The ends were cut back, 4 bases at V and 0 bases at J, with 10 bases in the middle. The record originates from a study of STAT3 mutations in large granular lymphocyte leukemia. Study-wide results and caveats: Samples missed the first appearance of the clone. In T-cell large granular lymphocyte leukemia, about half of patients showed multiple immunodominant subclonotypes.

Data came from immunoSEQ multiplex PCR; TCRdb stores just in-frame clones and leaves some out. The sample lists 17,000 or so clones; roughly 86% were seen once. What was sequenced was peripheral blood mononuclear cells. The source is a man between 50 and 59 years old with T-cell large granular lymphocyte leukemia. Some clones in this sample may be carry-over from other donors' samples. V and J are TRBV6-6 and TRBJ2-1; the D gene is possibly TRBD1 (5 bases). This CDR3 is CASSWGRGSYNEQFF. The CDR3 bases are TGTGCCAGCAGTTGGGGAAGGGGCTCCTACAATGAGCAGTTCTTC.